This TCR beta chain was sequenced during a study of cytomegalovirus exposure and HLA in healthy donors. Trimming cost V 1 base and J 1 base; bases outside gene matches: 4. The CDR3 extends over 16 amino acids. The germline gives CDR1 SGHTA, CDR2 FQGNSA. With 60 Vbeta and 13 Jbeta primers, the PCR was carried out. This table comes from immunoSEQ multiplex PCR, and its TCRdb copy is limited to in-frame clones, with some not included. The top ten hold around 4.1% of the sample, which has 95,000 to 100,000 clones, roughly three quarters seen once. Study observations and caveats: Previously analyzed data showed that most TCR beta V segments were productive at a frequency of about 87% or about 30%.

With regard to this clone: Its antigen remains unidentified.

The TCR comes from a middle-aged man in good health and CMV-seronegative. This chain links TRBV7-2 with TRBJ2-3; 8 positions match TRBD2. Sequenced input: PBMCs. CDR3 sequence reads: CASSLVGTSRTDTQYF. DNA for the CDR3: TGTGCCAGCAGCTTAGTTGGGACTAGTCGCACAGATACGCAGTATTTT.